This T cell receptor beta chain came from a study of OX40 agonist ivuxolimab in advanced cancers. Germline lookup yields CDR1 SGHTA and CDR2 FQGTGA. V trimming: 5 bases; J trimming: 9 bases; junction bases outside the gene matches: 20. The CDR3 sequence is 17 residues long. The data were produced by immunoSEQ multiplex PCR, yet TCRdb's version contains in-frame clones alone and is incomplete. The sample yields fewer than 40,000 clones, 84% seen once. The source of this sequence is an adult with an advanced solid tumor such as melanoma, head and neck, liver or kidney cancer. This chain uses TRBV7-3 with TRBJ2-5; TRBD2 matches 8 bases. Source: CD4+ or CD8+ T cells sorted from blood, taken in a trial of the OX40 agonist ivuxolimab. This CDR3 reads CASSPYPAGVIQEAQYF. The CDR3 bases are TGTGCCAGCAGCCCCTACCCAGCGGGGGTTATCCAAGAAGCCCAGTACTTC.